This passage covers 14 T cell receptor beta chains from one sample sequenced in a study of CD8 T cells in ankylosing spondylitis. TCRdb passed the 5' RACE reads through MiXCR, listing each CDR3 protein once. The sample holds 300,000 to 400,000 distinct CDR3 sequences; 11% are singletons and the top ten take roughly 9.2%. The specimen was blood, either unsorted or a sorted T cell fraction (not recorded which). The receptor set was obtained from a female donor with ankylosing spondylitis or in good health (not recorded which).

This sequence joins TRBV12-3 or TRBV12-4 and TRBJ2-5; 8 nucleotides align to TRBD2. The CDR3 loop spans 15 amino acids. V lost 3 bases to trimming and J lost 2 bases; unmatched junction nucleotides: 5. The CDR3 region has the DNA TGTGCCAGCAGTTTCTCACTAGCGGCGCAAGAGACCCAGTACTTC. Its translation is CASSFSLAAQETQYF.

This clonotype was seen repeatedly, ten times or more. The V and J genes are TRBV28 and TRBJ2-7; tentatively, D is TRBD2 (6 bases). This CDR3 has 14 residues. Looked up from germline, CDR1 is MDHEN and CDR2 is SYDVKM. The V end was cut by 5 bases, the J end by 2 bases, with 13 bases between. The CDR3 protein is CASSDSGATYEQYF. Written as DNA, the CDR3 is TGTGCCAGCAGTGATAGCGGTGCGACCTACGAGCAGTACTTC.

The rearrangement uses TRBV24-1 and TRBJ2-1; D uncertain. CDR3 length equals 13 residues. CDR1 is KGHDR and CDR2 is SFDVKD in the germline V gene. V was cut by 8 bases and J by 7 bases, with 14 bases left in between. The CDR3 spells CATIRNDGNEQFF. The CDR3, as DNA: TGTGCCACCATCCGAAATGACGGGAATGAGCAGTTCTTC.

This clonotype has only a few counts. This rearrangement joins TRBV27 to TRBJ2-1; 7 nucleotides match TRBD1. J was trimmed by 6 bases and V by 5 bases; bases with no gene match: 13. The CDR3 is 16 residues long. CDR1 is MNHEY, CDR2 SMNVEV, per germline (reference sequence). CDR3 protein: CASSPKPRTGRNEQFF. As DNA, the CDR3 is TGTGCCAGCAGTCCCAAGCCCCGGACAGGCCGCAATGAGCAGTTCTTC.

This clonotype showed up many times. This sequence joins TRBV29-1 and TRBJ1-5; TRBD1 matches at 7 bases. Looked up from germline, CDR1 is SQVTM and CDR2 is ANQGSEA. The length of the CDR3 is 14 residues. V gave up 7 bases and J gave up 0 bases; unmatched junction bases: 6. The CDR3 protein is CSAGTGDSNQPQHF. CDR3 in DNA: TGCAGCGCCGGTACAGGGGATAGCAATCAGCCCCAGCATTTT.

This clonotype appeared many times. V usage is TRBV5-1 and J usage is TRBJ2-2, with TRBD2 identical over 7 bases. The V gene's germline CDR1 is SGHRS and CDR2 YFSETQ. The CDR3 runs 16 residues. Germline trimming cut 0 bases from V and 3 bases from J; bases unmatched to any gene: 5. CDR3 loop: CASSLGLTSDTGELFF. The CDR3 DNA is TGCGCCAGCAGCTTGGGGCTCACTAGCGACACCGGGGAGCTGTTTTTT.

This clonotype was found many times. The CDR3 here is CSGRDRGSYNEQFF. The CDR3 DNA sequence: TGCAGCGGTAGAGACAGGGGCTCCTACAATGAGCAGTTCTTC. This sequence joins TRBV29-1 and TRBJ2-1, with 8 bases aligning to TRBD1. The V and J ends lost 7 bases and 0 bases, in that order; junction bases with no gene match: 5. Germline V gene lookup returns CDR1 SQVTM and CDR2 ANQGSEA. The CDR3 spans 14 residues.

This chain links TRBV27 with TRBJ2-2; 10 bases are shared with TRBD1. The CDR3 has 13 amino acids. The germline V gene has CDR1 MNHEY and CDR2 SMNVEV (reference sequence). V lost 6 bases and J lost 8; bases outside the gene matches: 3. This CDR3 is CASSDRGLGELFF. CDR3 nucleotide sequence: TGTGCCAGCAGCGACAGGGGGCTGGGGGAGCTGTTTTTT.

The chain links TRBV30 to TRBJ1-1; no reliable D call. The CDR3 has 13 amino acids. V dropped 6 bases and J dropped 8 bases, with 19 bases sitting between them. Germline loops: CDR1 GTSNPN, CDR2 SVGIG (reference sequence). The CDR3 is CACGGAIWTEAFF. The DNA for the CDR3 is TGTGCCTGCGGCGGAGCAATCTGGACCGAAGCTTTCTTT. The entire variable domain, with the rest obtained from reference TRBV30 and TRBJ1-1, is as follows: SQTIHQWPATLVQPVGSPLSLECTVEGTSNPNLYWYRQAAGRGLQLLFYSVGIGQISSEVPQNLSASRPQDRQFILSSKKLLLSDSGFYLCACGGAIWTEAFFGQGTRLTVV.

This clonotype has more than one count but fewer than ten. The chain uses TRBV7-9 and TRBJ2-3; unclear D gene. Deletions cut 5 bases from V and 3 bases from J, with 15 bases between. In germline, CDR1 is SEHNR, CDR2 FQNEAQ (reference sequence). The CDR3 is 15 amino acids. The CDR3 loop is CASSPASGVTDTQYF. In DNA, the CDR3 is TGTGCCAGCAGCCCAGCGTCCGGTGTAACAGATACGCAGTATTTT.

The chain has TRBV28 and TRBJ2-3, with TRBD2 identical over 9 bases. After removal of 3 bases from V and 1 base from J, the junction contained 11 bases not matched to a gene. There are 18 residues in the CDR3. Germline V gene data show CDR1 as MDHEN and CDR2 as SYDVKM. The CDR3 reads CASSLVGRGGSGTDTQYF. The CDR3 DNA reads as TGTGCCAGCAGTTTGGTTGGGCGGGGGGGGTCTGGCACAGATACGCAGTATTTT. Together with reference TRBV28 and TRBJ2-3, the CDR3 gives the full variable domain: DVKVTQSSRYLVKRTGEKVFLECVQDMDHENMFWYRQDPGLGLRLIYFSYDVKMKEKGDIPEGYSVSREKKERFSLILESASTNQTSMYLCASSLVGRGGSGTDTQYFGPGTRLTVL.

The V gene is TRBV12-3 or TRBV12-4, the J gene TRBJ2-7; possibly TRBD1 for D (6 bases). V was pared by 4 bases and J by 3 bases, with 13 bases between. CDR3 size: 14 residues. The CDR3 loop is CASSSTMDSYEQYF. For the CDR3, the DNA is TGTGCCAGCAGTTCAACTATGGACAGCTACGAGCAGTACTTC.

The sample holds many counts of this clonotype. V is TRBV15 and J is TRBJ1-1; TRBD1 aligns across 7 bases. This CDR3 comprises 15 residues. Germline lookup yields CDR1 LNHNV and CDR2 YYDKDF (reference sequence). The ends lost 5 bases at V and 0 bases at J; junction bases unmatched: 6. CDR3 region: CATSRGDSLNTEAFF. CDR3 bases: TGTGCCACCAGCCGAGGGGACAGTCTGAACACTGAAGCTTTCTTT.

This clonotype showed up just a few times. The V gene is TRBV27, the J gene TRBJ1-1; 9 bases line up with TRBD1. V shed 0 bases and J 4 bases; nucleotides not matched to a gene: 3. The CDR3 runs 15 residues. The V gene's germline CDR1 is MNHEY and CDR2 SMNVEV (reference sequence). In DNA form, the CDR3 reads TGTGCCAGCAGTTTATCGGGGACAGGGAGCACTGAAGCTTTCTTT. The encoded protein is CASSLSGTGSTEAFF.